This T cell receptor (beta chain) was identified in a study of T cells after yellow fever vaccination. Germline-derived CDR1 and CDR2 are SGHRS and YFSETQ. V shed 3 bases and J 5 bases; nucleotides not matched to a gene: 8. This CDR3 spans 17 amino acids. This clonotype was recorded a few times. Its target is not known. General study points: Booster samples showed a return of most primary-vaccination clones (around 96% CD4, about 87% CD8).

From the 5' RACE reads, TCRdb called clonotypes with MiXCR, one entry per CDR3 protein. The data show some 400,000 distinct CDR3 sequences, 18% seen once. Sequencing was performed on PBMCs, taken before the yellow fever booster vaccination. The receptor was isolated from a young man who received the YFV17D yellow fever vaccine. The V call is TRBV5-1, the J call TRBJ2-1, with TRBD2 identical over 13 bases. CDR3 DNA: TGCGCCAGCAGCTATTCGACTAGCGGGGGGAGTCACAATGAGCAGTTCTTC. Encoded protein: CASSYSTSGGSHNEQFF.